The clone carrying this T cell receptor beta chain was recorded once. Its antigen remains unidentified. The data belong to a study of cytomegalovirus exposure and HLA in healthy donors. CDR1 MNHNY and CDR2 SVGAGI come from the germline V gene (reference sequence). This CDR3 is 15 amino acids long. Trimming left V 2 bases short and J 4 bases short, with 11 bases between. Notes on the study in general: Cytomegalovirus status was reportedly diagnosed by the classifier with high specificity and sensitivity. About 180 TCR beta chains were listed as cytomegalovirus-associated. Most TCR sequences were seen very rarely across donors, but some public TCRs occurred in many.

Sequencing used immunoSEQ multiplex PCR; TCRdb keeps in-frame clones, though not all of them. Here the sample spans about 170,000 clones, 85% to 90% being singletons. The sequence derives from a woman under 40 in good health and CMV-seronegative. Sequenced: PBMCs. The gene calls are TRBV6-6 and TRBJ1-4; no firm D call. CDR3 sequence: CASSYLATDNEKLFF. In nucleotides, the CDR3 is TGTGCCAGCAGTTACCTTGCTACAGATAATGAAAAACTGTTTTTT.